The T cell receptor (beta chain) under discussion was sequenced for a study of shared clonotypes between healthy human individuals. Genomic DNA from each subset was divided evenly over several immunoSEQ plates. The protocol was immunoSEQ multiplex PCR, while the TCRdb copy is restricted to in-frame clones and leaves out a portion. The profile shows hundreds of thousands of clones, about 96% of them singletons. CDR1 is LNHDA, CDR2 SQIVND, per germline (reference sequence). The V gene end was trimmed by 8 bases and the J gene end by 2 bases; junction bases not matched to a gene: 4. This CDR3 comprises 13 residues. Selected positively for CCR7 and CD45RO-negative, naive CD8 cells excluded terminally differentiated effector memory CD45RA+ cells.

The chain is built from TRBV19 and TRBJ1-1; TRBD1 aligns across 8 bases. The specimen sequenced was naive CD8+ T cells sorted from blood. This TCR derives from a young woman in good health. CDR3 DNA: TGTGCCAGTGGACAGGGCACCAACACTGAAGCTTTCTTT. Residues: CASGQGTNTEAFF.